This T cell receptor (beta chain) was identified in a study of vaccination and CD4 T cells after COVID-19 (dated by TCRdb to between 2021 and 2024). For the study in its entirety: Convalescent patients had a positive SARS-CoV-2 result on nasal swab PCR, and of these patients, 8 or 9 had mild disease and one had severe disease. Six males and four females were included in the convalescent cohort, with two Hispanic individuals, seven Caucasians, two Asians and one multiracial person represented. Each participant got two doses of either the Pfizer-BioNTech BNT162b2 vaccine (n=8) or the Moderna mRNA-1273 vaccine (n=2). Post-COVID blood samples were collected from convalescent patients a median of approximately 93 days after diagnosis, with a range of roughly 35 to 170 days. Post-vaccine blood samples were obtained a median of approximately 74 days after the second vaccine dose, with a range of roughly 14 to 241 days. In around nine COVID-19 convalescent patients and several infection-naive healthy vaccine recipients, the spike-specific CD4+ TCR repertoire before mRNA vaccination was compared with the repertoire after mRNA vaccination.

Libraries were made using PCR. Sequencing instrument: Illumina iSeq 100. Turning to the authors' computational methods: Non-productive sequences were removed, and CDR3s that did not start with C, did not end with F or W, or were shorter than 7 amino acids were discarded. CDR3 homology was assessed with Levenshtein distances (stringdist) and unrooted phylogenetic trees (ape) in R version 3.6.1. TCRdb itself trimmed the public reads at Q25 with fastp, ran MiXCR and retained productive beta chains. Rows are unified per CDR3 protein, each entry keeping the most common DNA and genes. The V and J calls were determined by TCRdb, not by the authors. The sample profile shows 20,000 or so distinct CDR3 sequences; 55% to 80% of them were found once. The ten largest clonotypes hold 1% to 1.3% of the sample. Note on this clonotype: Its antigen is not yet known. No qualities accompany the bases; no much larger clone lies one base away.

The convalescent patients' positive SARS-CoV-2 PCR tests fell between March and December 2020, which was before the Alpha, Beta and Delta variants emerged in the United States. Ficoll-Paque Plus gradient centrifugation was used to isolate PBMCs from whole blood, and the isolated PBMCs were then either used fresh or cryopreserved at -140C. The germline V gene gives CDR1 as SGDLS and CDR2 as YYNGEE. The CDR3 contains 13 residues, cysteine and phenylalanine counted. Kept here is only the CDR3 DNA, which spans 39 bases and is read in frame from base 1. V sheds 5 bases and J sheds 2 bases, leaving 5 bases between their ends. The paper's findings and limits, for the study overall: Among the post-vaccine SARS-CoV-2-reactive clones in convalescent patients, a median 86.3% showed up only after vaccination, which suggests vaccine-specific priming. Although the median number of SARS-CoV-2-reactive clonotypes went up from around 20 after infection to about 38 after vaccination, the increase was not significant. Nearly all vaccine-specific clones in convalescent patients (304 of 307) were mono-reactive for SARS-CoV-2 spike rather than cross-reactive with common cold coronaviruses. The number of convalescent patients in the study was relatively small, and the study did not examine early timepoints following natural infection.

Specimen: CD4+ T cells from blood, collected after SARS-CoV-2 vaccination. This chain joins TRBV9 to TRBJ2-6, with no confident D gene call. This receptor was identified in a human donor who had recovered from COVID-19. In nucleotide form, the sequence is TGTGCCAGCAGTCCTCCTGGGGCCAACGTCCTGACTTTC. Its protein is CASSPPGANVLTF.